This T cell receptor (beta chain) was sequenced in a study of beta chain features in type 1 diabetes. This clone was detected a few times. Its antigen is not known. Study-level points and caveats: When VDJ junctions were examined, type 1 diabetes patients showed fewer insertions and more deletions.

CD45RO/CCR7/CD25/CD127/CD95/CD27 sorting isolated CD4+ naive, central memory, regulatory and stem cell-like memory cells. The sequenced template was cDNA made from the entire isolated RNA. Some clones are missing from TCRdb's copy, which holds only in-frame ones; the method was immunoSEQ multiplex PCR. The sample records approximately 470,000 clones, about 29% being singletons. The CDR3 spans 14 residues. Between the trimmed V and J ends, which lost 4 bases and 4 bases, there was a span of 10 bases. Germline CDR1 SNHLY, CDR2 FYNNEI. The receptor's source is a man younger than 30 in good health. Sequencing was done on a sample of naive CD4+ T cells from blood. The chain carries TRBV2 and TRBJ2-2; tentatively, D is TRBD1 or TRBD2 (5 bases each). The DNA for the CDR3 is TGTGCCAGCAGTGTGGTAGGGACCACCGGGGAGCTGTTTTTT. This encodes CASSVVGTTGELFF.